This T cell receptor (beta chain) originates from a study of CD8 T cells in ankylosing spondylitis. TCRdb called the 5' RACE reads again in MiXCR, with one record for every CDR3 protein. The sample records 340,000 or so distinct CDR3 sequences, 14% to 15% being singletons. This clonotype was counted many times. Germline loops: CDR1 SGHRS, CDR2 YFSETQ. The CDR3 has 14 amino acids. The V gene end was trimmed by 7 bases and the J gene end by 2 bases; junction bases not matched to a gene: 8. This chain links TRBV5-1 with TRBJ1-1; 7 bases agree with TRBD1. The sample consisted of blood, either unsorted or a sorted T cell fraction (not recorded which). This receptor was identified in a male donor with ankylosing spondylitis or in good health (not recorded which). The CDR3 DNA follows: TGCGCCAGCGTTGAGGGAGGGGGCAACACTGAAGCTTTCTTT. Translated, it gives CASVEGGGNTEAFF.